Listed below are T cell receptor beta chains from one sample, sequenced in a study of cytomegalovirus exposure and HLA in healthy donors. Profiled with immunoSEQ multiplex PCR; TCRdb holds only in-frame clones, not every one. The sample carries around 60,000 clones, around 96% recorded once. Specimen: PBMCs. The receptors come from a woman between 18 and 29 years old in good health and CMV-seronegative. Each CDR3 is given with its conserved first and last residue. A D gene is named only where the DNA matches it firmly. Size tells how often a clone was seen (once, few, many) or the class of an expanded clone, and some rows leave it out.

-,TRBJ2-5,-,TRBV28,CASNGAVPAVTQYF,TGTGCCAGCAACGGAGCGGTCCCTGCGGTGACCCAGTACTTC
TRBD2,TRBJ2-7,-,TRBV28,CASRTGEAGVPPAYEQYF,TGTGCCAGCAGGACCGGGGAAGCGGGAGTCCCGCCAGCCTACGAGCAGTACTTC
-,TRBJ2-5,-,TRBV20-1,CSVARGETQYF,TGCAGTGTCGCTAGGGGGGAGACCCAGTACTTC
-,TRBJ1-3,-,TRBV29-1,CSVEGRHSGNTIYF,TGCAGCGTTGAGGGCCGCCACTCTGGAAACACCATATATTTT
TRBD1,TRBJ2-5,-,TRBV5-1,CASSLAGGQGETQYF,TGCGCCAGCAGCTTGGCCGGGGGACAGGGAGAGACCCAGTACTTC
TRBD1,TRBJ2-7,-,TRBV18,CASSSSTGPSYEQYF,TGTGCCAGCTCATCGTCGACAGGGCCCTCCTACGAGCAGTACTTC
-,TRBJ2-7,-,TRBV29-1,CSVVGGFSYEQYF,TGCAGCGTTGTAGGCGGATTCTCCTACGAGCAGTACTTC
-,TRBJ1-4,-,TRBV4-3,CASSQGVGAEEEKLFF,TGCGCCAGCAGCCAAGGTGTAGGGGCGGAAGAAGAAAAACTGTTTTTT
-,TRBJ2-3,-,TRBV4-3,CASSQVRGFSDTQYF,TGCGCCAGCAGCCAAGTGCGCGGGTTCTCAGATACGCAGTATTTT
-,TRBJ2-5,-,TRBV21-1,CASNHQGSQYF,TGTGCCAGCAACCACCAGGGGTCTCAGTACTTC
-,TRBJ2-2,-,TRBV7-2,CASSLRAGTNTGELFF,TGTGCCAGCAGCTTGAGGGCGGGGACGAACACCGGGGAGCTGTTTTTT
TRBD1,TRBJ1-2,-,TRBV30,CAWTGTVYGYTF,TGTGCCTGGACCGGGACAGTTTATGGCTACACCTTC
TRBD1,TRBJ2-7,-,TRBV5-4,CASSSWGGTGARNSYEQYF,TGTGCCAGCAGCTCCTGGGGGGGGACAGGGGCAAGGAACTCCTACGAGCAGTACTTC
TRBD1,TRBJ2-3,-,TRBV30,CAWTRGPPGDTQYF,TGTGCCTGGACCAGGGGGCCCCCCGGGGATACGCAGTATTTT
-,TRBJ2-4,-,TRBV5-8,CATHHRVAKNIQYF,TGTGCCACCCACCACAGGGTAGCCAAAAACATTCAGTACTTC
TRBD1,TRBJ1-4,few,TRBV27,CASSFMGTDEKLFF,TGTGCCAGCAGTTTTATGGGGACAGACGAAAAACTGTTTTTT
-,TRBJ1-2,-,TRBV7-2,CASSPDSSGYGYTF,TGTGCCAGCAGCCCCGACAGTTCAGGCTATGGCTACACCTTC
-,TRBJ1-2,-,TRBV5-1,CASSYGGGYTF,TGCGCCAGCAGCTATGGGGGGGGGTACACCTTC
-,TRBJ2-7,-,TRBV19,CASSPGQSYEQYF,TGTGCCAGTAGTCCCGGACAGTCGTACGAGCAGTACTTC
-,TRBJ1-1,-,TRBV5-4,CASSVQTSNTEAFF,TGTGCCAGCAGCGTACAGACCTCGAACACTGAAGCTTTCTTT
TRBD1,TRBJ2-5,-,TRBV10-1,CASRTQGAEYQETQYF,TGCGCCAGCAGGACACAGGGGGCGGAGTACCAAGAGACCCAGTACTTC
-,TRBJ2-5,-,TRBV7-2,CATRAYQETQYF,TGTGCCACGCGGGCATACCAAGAGACCCAGTACTTC
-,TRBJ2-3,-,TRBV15,CATKGGDSSTDTQYF,TGTGCCACCAAGGGGGGGGACTCGAGCACAGATACGCAGTATTTT
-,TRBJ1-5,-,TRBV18,CASSPPGDADQPQHF,TGTGCCAGCTCACCCCCGGGGGACGCCGATCAGCCCCAGCATTTT
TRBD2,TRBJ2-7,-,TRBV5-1,CASSPGLASSYEQYF,TGCGCCAGCAGCCCGGGACTAGCGAGCTCCTACGAGCAGTACTTC
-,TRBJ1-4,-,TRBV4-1,CASSQDGGGGNEKLFF,TGCGCCAGCAGCCAAGACGGGGGGGGCGGTAATGAAAAACTGTTTTTT
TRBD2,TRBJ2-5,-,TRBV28,CASSDGLAGRETQYF,TGTGCCAGCAGTGATGGACTAGCGGGAAGGGAGACCCAGTACTTC
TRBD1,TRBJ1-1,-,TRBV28,CASSLGRGTEAFF,TGTGCCAGCAGTTTGGGCAGGGGGACTGAAGCTTTCTTT
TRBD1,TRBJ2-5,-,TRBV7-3,CASSLSSGGTQYF,TGTGCCAGCAGCTTATCGTCAGGGGGGACCCAGTACTTC
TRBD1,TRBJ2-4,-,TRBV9,CASSVGTAEDIQYF,TGTGCCAGCAGCGTTGGGACAGCCGAGGACATTCAGTACTTC
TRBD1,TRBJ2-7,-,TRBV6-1,CAGEGQGPPYEQYF,TGTGCCGGAGAGGGACAGGGGCCGCCCTACGAGCAGTACTTC
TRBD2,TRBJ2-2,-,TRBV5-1,CASRPGLAGVTGELFF,TGCGCCAGCAGACCAGGACTAGCGGGAGTTACTGGGGAGCTGTTTTTT
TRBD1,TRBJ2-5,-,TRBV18,CASSPDRDQETQYF,TGTGCCAGCTCACCCGACAGGGACCAAGAGACCCAGTACTTC
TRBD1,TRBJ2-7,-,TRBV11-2,CASRNATGVPSYEQYF,TGTGCCAGCAGAAATGCGACAGGGGTCCCCTCCTACGAGCAGTACTTC
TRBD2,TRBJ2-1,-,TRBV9,CASSALASGNEQFF,TGTGCCAGCAGCGCACTAGCGTCCGGCAATGAGCAGTTCTTC
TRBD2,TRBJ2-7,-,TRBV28,CASSSLATFPRGVYF,TGTGCCAGCAGCTCACTAGCTACGTTCCCGCGGGGGGTGTACTTC
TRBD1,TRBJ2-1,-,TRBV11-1,CASSPGQRYNEQFF,TGTGCCAGCTCACCGGGACAGCGCTACAATGAGCAGTTCTTC
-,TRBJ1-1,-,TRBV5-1,CASSAGLVNTEAFF,TGCGCCAGCAGCGCCGGACTAGTGAACACTGAAGCTTTCTTT
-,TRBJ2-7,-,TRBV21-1,CASSKVRRGTNMPPHYEQYF,TGTGCCAGCAGCAAAGTTAGGAGGGGGACTAACATGCCTCCGCACTACGAGCAGTACTTC
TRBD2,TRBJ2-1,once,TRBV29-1,CSGLGGGNEQFF,TGCAGCGGCCTGGGGGGGGGCAATGAGCAGTTCTTC